There are many counts of the clone carrying this TCR beta chain. CDR3 length equals 15 residues. The junction had 9 bases not matched to a gene; V was cut back by 7 bases and J by 5 bases. Germline V gene data show CDR1 as SGDLS and CDR2 as YYNGEE. The time point is: technical triplicate 2. These data are taken from a study of neurological immune-mediated disorders. MiXCR was run by TCRdb on the 5' RACE reads, yielding one entry per CDR3 protein. Of about 59,000 distinct CDR3 sequences in the sample, 24% were seen once. The clonotype was recovered from a man aged 55 to 70 with HTLV-1-associated myelopathy (HAM/TSP). This chain connects TRBV9 to TRBJ2-1, with 10 bases that match TRBD2. The sample comprised PBMCs. Here the CDR3 reads CASGSSGRSDNEQFF. CDR3 bases: TGTGCCAGCGGGTCTAGCGGGAGATCAGACAATGAGCAGTTCTTC.